Listed below are T cell receptor beta chains from one sample, sequenced in a study of graft-versus-host responses after intestinal transplantation. Clones were read by immunoSEQ multiplex PCR, and TCRdb kept only the in-frame ones, dropping some. The table records tens of thousands of clones, approximately 84% of them present only once. Their antigens remain unidentified. The sequences come from unstimulated CD4+ T cells sorted from spleen or lymph node cells, collected before transplant. The receptors stem from a human donor who was the organ donor for an intestinal transplant. Both conserved end residues are trimmed from each CDR3. Size is stated for part of the rows, as once, few or many counts, or as a class when the clone is expanded.

clone size	V gene	J gene	CDR3 protein
.	TRBV10-2	TRBJ2-1	ASTSGRRVSYNEQF
once	TRBV25-1	TRBJ1-2	ASSDSFGYT
.	TRBV2	TRBJ2-7	ASSEMRGYEQY
.	TRBV5-1	TRBJ1-1	ASSLGQGVPMNTEAF
.	TRBV2	TRBJ1-2	ARRPTGLGGYT
.	TRBV5-1	TRBJ2-5	ASSLGIAEYQETQY
once	TRBV6-1	TRBJ2-1	ASSERGIPYNEQF
.	TRBV6-5	TRBJ2-7	ASSPGTGGWEQY
.	TRBV19	TRBJ2-3	ASSVGTDTQY
.	TRBV14	TRBJ1-3	ASSQEAGAGNTIY
.	TRBV21-1	TRBJ2-1	ASSKEGIAGGLNEQF
.	TRBV7-8	TRBJ1-6	ASSPRQSSYNSPLH
.	TRBV10-3	TRBJ1-4	ANNVLKQGTNEKLF
.	TRBV2	TRBJ2-7	ASTESPVGGEQY
.	TRBV27	TRBJ1-1	ASSGTGGTEAF
.	TRBV7-2	TRBJ2-2	ASRTGTENTGELF
few	TRBV2	TRBJ2-5	ASSSGGTQETQY
.	TRBV30	TRBJ1-1	AWATQRMNTEAF
.	TRBV11-2	TRBJ2-7	ASSPKATSYEQY
.	TRBV7-6	TRBJ1-4	ASSLASTVLGEKLF
.	TRBV18	TRBJ1-3	ASSPGLGLSGNTIY
.	TRBV29-1	TRBJ2-7	SVGTGQVLEQY